The 9 T cell receptor beta chains listed next were all sequenced from one sample in a study of cytomegalovirus exposure and HLA in healthy donors. Clones were read by immunoSEQ multiplex PCR, and TCRdb kept only the in-frame ones, dropping some. The table records approximately 140,000 clones, approximately 86% of them present only once. Specimen: PBMCs. Every receptor here comes from a woman between 18 and 29 years old in good health and CMV-seropositive.

The chain is built from TRBV28 and TRBJ2-3; TRBD1 might be the D (5 bases). The CDR3 runs 13 residues. Germline CDR1 and CDR2: MDHEN and SYDVKM. The V and J ends lost 6 bases and 2 bases respectively, with 9 bases between them. The CDR3: CASRGGHTDTQYF. Here the CDR3 DNA reads TGTGCCAGCAGGGGCGGACACACAGATACGCAGTATTTT.

V and J are TRBV7-6 and TRBJ1-3; D is uncertain. The CDR3 sequence is 16 residues long. Germline loops: CDR1 SGHVS, CDR2 FNYEAQ. Trimming took off 0 bases at V and 0 bases at J, with 9 bases between the two ends. The CDR3 DNA sequence: TGTGCCAGCAGCTTAGCTGTGACGGGCTCTGGAAACACCATATATTTT. Its translation: CASSLAVTGSGNTIYF.

This chain joins TRBV5-1 and TRBJ2-7; D may be TRBD2 (5 bases). The CDR3 sequence is 11 residues long. The ends were cut back, 2 bases at V and 5 bases at J, with 5 bases in the middle. CDR1 is SGHRS, CDR2 YFSETQ, per germline. CDR3 sequence: CASSFGDEQYF. The DNA for the CDR3 is TGCGCCAGCAGCTTCGGGGACGAGCAGTACTTC.

The V gene is TRBV13, the J gene TRBJ2-7; no firm D call. Germline V lookup: CDR1 PRHDT, CDR2 FYEKMQ (reference sequence). CDR3 length equals 14 residues. Trimming left V 3 bases short and J 2 bases short, with 11 bases between. CDR3: CASSFQVPPYEQYF. The CDR3 bases are TGTGCCAGCAGCTTCCAGGTCCCTCCCTACGAGCAGTACTTC.

The chain employs TRBV2 and TRBJ2-1; D unclear. V shed 2 bases and J shed 10 bases, with 9 bases lying between them. In germline, CDR1 is SNHLY, CDR2 FYNNEI. The CDR3 length is 12 residues. CDR3 in amino acids: CASSEILLEQFF. DNA of the CDR3: TGTGCCAGCAGTGAAATTTTACTAGAGCAGTTCTTC. Complete variable domain (other parts from reference TRBV2 and TRBJ2-1): EPEVTQTPSHQVTQMGQEVILRCVPISNHLYFYWYRQILGQKVEFLVSFYNNEISEKSEIFDDQFSVERPDGSNFTLKIRSTKLEDSAMYFCASSEILLEQFFGPGTRLTVL.

This chain links TRBV15 with TRBJ1-2; D gene uncertain. Germline V gene sequence: CDR1 LNHNV, CDR2 YYDKDF (reference sequence). Trimming removed 1 base at V and 4 bases at J, with 10 bases between. The CDR3 is 14 amino acids. The DNA for the CDR3 is TGTGCCACCAGCAGAGCGCCGGAGCCCTATGGCTACACCTTC. Protein sequence: CATSRAPEPYGYTF.

The rearrangement uses TRBV5-1 and TRBJ2-3; TRBD1 agrees at 10 bases. This CDR3 has 15 amino acids. The germline V gene has CDR1 SGHRS and CDR2 YFSETQ. J gave up 4 bases and V 2 bases, and 4 bases lay outside the gene matches. CDR3 nucleotides: TGCGCCAGCAGCTTAGGGGACAGGGGTCCAGATACGCAGTATTTT. Its translation is CASSLGDRGPDTQYF.

J is TRBJ2-1 and V is TRBV10-3, with D possibly matching TRBD2 (5 bases). Germline V gives CDR1 ENHRY, CDR2 SYGVKD. Trimming shortened V by 0 bases and J by 9 bases, and 12 bases separated the two germline ends. The CDR3 covers 14 residues. The CDR3 is CAISESKASFEQFF. The DNA of the CDR3 is TGTGCCATCAGTGAGTCGAAGGCTAGCTTTGAGCAGTTCTTC.

J is TRBJ2-1 and V is TRBV6-5, with D possibly being TRBD1 (5 bases). With 4 bases removed from V and 4 bases from J, the gap between germline ends came to 14 bases. Germline V CDR1 and CDR2: MNHEY, SVGAGI. This CDR3 contains 15 residues. The CDR3 spells CASSFPSTGYNEQFF. In DNA form, the CDR3 reads TGTGCCAGCAGTTTTCCCTCTACAGGATACAATGAGCAGTTCTTC.